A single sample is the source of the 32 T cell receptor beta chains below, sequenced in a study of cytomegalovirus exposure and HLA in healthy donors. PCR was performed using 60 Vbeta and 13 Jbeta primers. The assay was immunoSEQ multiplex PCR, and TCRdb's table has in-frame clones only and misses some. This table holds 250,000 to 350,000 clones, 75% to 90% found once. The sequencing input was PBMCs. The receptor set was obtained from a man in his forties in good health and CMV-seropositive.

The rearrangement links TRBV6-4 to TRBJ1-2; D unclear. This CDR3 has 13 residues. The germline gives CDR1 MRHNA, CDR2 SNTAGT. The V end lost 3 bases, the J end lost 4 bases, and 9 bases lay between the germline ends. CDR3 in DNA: TGTGCCAGCAGTGAATCGCACGGCTATGGCTACACCTTC. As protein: CASSESHGYGYTF.

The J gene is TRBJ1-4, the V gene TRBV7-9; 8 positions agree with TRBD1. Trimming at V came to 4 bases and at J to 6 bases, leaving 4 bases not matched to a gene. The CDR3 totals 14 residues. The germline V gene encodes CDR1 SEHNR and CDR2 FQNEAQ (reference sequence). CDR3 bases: TGTGCCAGCAGCTCTCCGGACAGGGATGAAAAACTGTTTTTT. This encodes CASSSPDRDEKLFF.

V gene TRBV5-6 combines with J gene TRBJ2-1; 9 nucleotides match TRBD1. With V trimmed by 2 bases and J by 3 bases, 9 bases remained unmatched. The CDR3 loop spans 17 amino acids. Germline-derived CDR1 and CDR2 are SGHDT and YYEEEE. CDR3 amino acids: CASSLFWDRVIYNEQFF. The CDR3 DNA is TGTGCCAGCAGCTTATTCTGGGACAGGGTGATCTACAATGAGCAGTTCTTC.

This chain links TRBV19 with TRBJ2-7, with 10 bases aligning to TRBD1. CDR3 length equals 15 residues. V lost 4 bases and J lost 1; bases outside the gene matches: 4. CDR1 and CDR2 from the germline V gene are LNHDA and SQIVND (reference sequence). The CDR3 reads CASSSGTGESYEQYF. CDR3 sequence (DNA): TGTGCCAGTAGTAGCGGGACAGGGGAGTCCTACGAGCAGTACTTC.

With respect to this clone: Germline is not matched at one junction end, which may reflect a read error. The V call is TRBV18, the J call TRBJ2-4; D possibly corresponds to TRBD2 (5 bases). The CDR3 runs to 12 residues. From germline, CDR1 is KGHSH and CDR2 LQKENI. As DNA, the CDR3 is TGTGCCAGCTCACCCGGAGGAGCCCCCCAGCACTTC. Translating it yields CASSPGGAPQHF. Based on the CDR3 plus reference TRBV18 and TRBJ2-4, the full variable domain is NAGVMQNPRHLVRRRGQEARLRCSPMKGHSHVYWYRQLPEEGLKFMVYLQKENIIDESGMPKERFSAEFPKEGPSILRIQQVVRGDSAAYFCASSPGGAPQHFGAGTRLSVL.

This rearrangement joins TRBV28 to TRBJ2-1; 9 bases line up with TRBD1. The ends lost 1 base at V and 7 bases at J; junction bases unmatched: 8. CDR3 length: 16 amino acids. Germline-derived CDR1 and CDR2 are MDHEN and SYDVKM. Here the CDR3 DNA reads TGTGCCAGCAGTTTATCAGGACAGGGGAGGGGGAATGAGCAGTTCTTC. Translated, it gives CASSLSGQGRGNEQFF.

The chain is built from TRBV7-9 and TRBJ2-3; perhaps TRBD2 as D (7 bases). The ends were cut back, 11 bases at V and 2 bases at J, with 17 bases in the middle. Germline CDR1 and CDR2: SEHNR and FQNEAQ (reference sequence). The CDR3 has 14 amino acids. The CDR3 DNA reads TGTGCCGGCTGGGGGGGGGCCCACACAGATACGCAGTATTTT. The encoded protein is CAGWGGAHTDTQYF.

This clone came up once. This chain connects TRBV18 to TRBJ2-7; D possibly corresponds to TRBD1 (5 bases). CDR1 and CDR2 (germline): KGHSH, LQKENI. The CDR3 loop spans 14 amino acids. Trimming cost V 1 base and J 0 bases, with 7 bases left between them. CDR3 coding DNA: TGTGCCAGCTCACCACAGGGGAACTCCTACGAGCAGTACTTC. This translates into CASSPQGNSYEQYF.

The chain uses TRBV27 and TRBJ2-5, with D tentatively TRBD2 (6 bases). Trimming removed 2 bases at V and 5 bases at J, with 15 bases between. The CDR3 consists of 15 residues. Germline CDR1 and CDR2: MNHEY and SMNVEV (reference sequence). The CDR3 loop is CASSLTGSARETQYF. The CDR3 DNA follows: TGTGCCAGCAGTTTAACCGGGAGTGCGCGGGAGACCCAGTACTTC.

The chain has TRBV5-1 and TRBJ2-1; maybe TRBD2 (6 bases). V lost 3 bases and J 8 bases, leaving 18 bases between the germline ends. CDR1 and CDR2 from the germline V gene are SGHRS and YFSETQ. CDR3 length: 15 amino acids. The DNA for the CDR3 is TGCGCCAGCAGCTCTCTGGCGGGATCCCCCCATGAGCAGTTCTTC. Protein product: CASSSLAGSPHEQFF.

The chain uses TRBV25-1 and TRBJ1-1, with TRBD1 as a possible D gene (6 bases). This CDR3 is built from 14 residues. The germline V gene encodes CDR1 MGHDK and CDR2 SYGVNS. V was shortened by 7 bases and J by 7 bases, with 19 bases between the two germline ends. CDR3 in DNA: TGTGCCAGCATACCCTCCGGGGGGCTGAGTGAAGCTTTCTTT. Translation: CASIPSGGLSEAFF. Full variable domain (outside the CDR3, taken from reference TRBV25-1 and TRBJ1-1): EADIYQTPRYLVIGTGKKITLECSQTMGHDKMYWYQQDPGMELHLIHYSYGVNSTEKGDLSSESTVSRIRTEHFPLTLESARPSHTSQYLCASIPSGGLSEAFFGQGTRLTVV.

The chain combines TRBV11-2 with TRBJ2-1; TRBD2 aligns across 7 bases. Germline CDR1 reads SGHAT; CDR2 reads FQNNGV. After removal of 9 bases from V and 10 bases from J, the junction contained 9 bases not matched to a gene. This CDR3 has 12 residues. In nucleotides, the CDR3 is TGTGCCAGTAGGGCGGGAGTACTGGAGCAGTTCTTC. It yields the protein CASRAGVLEQFF.

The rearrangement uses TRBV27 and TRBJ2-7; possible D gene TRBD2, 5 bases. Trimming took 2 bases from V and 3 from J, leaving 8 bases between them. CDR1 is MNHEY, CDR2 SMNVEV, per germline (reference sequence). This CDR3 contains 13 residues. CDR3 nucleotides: TGTGCCAGCAGTTTACTCGGGGACTACGAGCAGTACTTC. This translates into CASSLLGDYEQYF.

The CDR3 reads CASSHQRGDEQYF. The CDR3 DNA is TGTGCCAGCAGTCACCAGCGCGGCGACGAGCAGTACTTC. The rearrangement links TRBV27 to TRBJ2-7; D uncertain. CDR3 length: 13 amino acids. Trimming pared 5 bases from V and 5 bases from J, leaving 13 bases between. CDR1 is MNHEY, CDR2 SMNVEV, per germline (reference sequence).

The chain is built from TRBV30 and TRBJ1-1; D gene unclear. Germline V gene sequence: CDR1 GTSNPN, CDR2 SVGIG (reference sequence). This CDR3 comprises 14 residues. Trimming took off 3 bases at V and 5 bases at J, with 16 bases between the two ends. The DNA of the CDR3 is TGTGCCTGGAGCCGACATAGCGGAAGGACTGAAGCTTTCTTT. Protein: CAWSRHSGRTEAFF.

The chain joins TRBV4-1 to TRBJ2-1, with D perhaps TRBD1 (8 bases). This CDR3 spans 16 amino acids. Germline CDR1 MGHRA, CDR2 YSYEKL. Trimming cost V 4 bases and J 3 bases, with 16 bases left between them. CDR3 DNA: TGCGCCAGCAGCCCATTACAGGGGGGGTACTACAATGAGCAGTTCTTC. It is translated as CASSPLQGGYYNEQFF.

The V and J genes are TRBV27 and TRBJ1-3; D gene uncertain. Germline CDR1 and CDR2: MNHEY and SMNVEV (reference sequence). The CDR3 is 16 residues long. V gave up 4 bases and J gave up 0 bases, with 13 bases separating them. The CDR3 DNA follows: TGTGCCAGCAGTTCACGAATGGAGGGCTCTGGAAACACCATATATTTT. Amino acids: CASSSRMEGSGNTIYF.

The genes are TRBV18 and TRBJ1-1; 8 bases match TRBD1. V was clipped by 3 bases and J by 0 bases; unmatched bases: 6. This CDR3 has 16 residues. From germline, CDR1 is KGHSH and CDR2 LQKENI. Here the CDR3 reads CASSPRTGRVNTEAFF. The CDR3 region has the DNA TGTGCCAGCTCACCCAGGACAGGGCGGGTGAACACTGAAGCTTTCTTT. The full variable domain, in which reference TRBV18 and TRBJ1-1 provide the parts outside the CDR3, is NAGVMQNPRHLVRRRGQEARLRCSPMKGHSHVYWYRQLPEEGLKFMVYLQKENIIDESGMPKERFSAEFPKEGPSILRIQQVVRGDSAAYFCASSPRTGRVNTEAFFGQGTRLTVV.

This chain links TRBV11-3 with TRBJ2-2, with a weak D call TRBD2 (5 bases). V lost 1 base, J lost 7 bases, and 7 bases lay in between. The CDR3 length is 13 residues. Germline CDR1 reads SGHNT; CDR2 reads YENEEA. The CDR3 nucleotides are TGTGCCAGCAGCTTAGGAGGGATCGGGGAGCTGTTTTTT. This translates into CASSLGGIGELFF. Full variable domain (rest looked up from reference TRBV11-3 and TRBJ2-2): EAGVVQSPRYKIIEKKQPVAFWCNPISGHNTLYWYLQNLGQGPELLIRYENEEAVDDSQLPKDRFSAERLKGVDSTLKIQPAELGDSAVYLCASSLGGIGELFFGEGSRLTVL.

CDR3 residues: CASSLMTGDEQYF. CDR3 nucleotide sequence: TGTGCCAGCAGTTTAATGACAGGCGACGAGCAGTACTTC. The rearrangement uses TRBV27 and TRBJ2-7; weak D call: TRBD1 (6 bases). CDR1 is MNHEY and CDR2 is SMNVEV in the germline V gene (reference sequence). This CDR3 contains 13 residues. V gave up 2 bases and J gave up 5 bases, with 10 bases separating them.

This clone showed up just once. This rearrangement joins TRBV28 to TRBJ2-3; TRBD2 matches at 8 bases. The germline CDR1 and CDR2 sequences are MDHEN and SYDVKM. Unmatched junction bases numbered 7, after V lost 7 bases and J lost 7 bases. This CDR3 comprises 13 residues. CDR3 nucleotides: TGTGCCAGCAAACTAGCGGTTGATCATACGCAGTATTTT. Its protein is CASKLAVDHTQYF.

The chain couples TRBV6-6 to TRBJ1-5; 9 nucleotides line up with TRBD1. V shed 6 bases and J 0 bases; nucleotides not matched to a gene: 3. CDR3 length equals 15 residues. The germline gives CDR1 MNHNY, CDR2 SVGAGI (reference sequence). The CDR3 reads CASRRGQGSNQPQHF. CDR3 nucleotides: TGTGCCAGCAGGAGGGGACAGGGTAGCAATCAGCCCCAGCATTTT.

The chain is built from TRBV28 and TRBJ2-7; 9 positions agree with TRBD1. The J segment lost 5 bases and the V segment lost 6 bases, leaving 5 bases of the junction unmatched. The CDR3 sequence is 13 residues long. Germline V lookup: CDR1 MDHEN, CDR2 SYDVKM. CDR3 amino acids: CASRAQGAHEQYF. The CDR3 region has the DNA TGTGCCAGCAGGGCACAGGGGGCCCACGAGCAGTACTTC.

Here the CDR3 reads CASSLGTGPRSNQPQHF. The CDR3 coding sequence is TGTGCCAGCAGCTTAGGAACAGGGCCCAGGAGCAATCAGCCCCAGCATTTT. V and J are TRBV7-9 and TRBJ1-5; D might be TRBD1 (6 bases). The CDR3 has 17 residues. The ends were cut back, 1 base at V and 1 base at J, with 14 bases in the middle. CDR1 and CDR2 (germline): SEHNR, FQNEAQ (reference sequence). The entire variable domain, with the rest obtained from reference TRBV7-9 and TRBJ1-5, is as follows: DTGVSQNPRHKITKRGQNVTFRCDPISEHNRLYWYRQTLGQGPEFLTYFQNEAQLEKSRLLSDRFSAERPKGSFSTLEIQRTEQGDSAMYLCASSLGTGPRSNQPQHFGDGTRLSIL.

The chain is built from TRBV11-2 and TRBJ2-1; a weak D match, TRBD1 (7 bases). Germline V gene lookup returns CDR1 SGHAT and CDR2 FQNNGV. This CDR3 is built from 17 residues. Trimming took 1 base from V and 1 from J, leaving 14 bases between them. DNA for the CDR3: TGTGCCAGCAGCTTAGTAGGCGGGACAGCTTCCTACAATGAGCAGTTCTTC. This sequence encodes CASSLVGGTASYNEQFF.

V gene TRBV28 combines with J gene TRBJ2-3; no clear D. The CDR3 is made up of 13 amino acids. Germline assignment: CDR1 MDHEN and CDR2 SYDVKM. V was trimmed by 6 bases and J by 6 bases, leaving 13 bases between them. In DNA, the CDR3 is TGTGCCAGCAGCCTTAGGAGAAGGGATACGCAGTATTTT. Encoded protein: CASSLRRRDTQYF.

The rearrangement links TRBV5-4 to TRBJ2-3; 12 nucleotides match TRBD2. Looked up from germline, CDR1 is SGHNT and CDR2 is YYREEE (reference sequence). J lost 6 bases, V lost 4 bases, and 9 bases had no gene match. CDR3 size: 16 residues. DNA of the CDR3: TGTGCCAGCAGCATAGGACTAGCGGGGCTGGGGGATACGCAGTATTTT. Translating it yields CASSIGLAGLGDTQYF.

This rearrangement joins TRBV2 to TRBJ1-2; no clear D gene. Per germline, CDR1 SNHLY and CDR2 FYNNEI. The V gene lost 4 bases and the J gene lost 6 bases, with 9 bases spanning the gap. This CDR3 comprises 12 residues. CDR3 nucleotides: TGTGCCAGCAGTGTAGTGGGCGATGGCTACACCTTC. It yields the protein CASSVVGDGYTF.

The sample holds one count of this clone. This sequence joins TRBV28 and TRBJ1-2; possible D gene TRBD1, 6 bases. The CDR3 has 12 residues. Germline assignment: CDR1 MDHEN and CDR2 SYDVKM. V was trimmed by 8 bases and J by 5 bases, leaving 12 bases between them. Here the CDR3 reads CASEGGKYGYTF. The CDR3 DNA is TGTGCCAGCGAAGGGGGTAAATATGGCTACACCTTC.

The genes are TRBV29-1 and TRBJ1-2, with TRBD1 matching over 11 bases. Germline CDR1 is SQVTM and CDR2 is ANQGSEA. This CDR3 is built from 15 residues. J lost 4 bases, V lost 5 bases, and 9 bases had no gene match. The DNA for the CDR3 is TGCAGCGTTACACGGACAGGGGGCTCGAGCTATGGCTACACCTTC. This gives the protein CSVTRTGGSSYGYTF. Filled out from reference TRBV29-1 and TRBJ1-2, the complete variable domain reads SAVISQKPSRDICQRGTSLTIQCQVDSQVTMMFWYRQQPGQSLTLIATANQGSEATYESGFVIDKFPISRPNLTFSTLTVSNMSPEDSSIYLCSVTRTGGSSYGYTFGSGTRLTVV.

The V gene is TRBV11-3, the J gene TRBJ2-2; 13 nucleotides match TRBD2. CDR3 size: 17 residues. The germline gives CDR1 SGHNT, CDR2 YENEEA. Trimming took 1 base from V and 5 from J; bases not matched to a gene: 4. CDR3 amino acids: CASSLGRTSGSTGELFF. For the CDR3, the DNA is TGTGCCAGCAGCTTAGGAAGGACTAGCGGGAGTACCGGGGAGCTGTTTTTT.

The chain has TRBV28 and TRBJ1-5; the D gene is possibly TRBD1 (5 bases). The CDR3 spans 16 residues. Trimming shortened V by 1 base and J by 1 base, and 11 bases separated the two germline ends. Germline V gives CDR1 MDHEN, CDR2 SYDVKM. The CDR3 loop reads CASSLYPGSSNQPQHF. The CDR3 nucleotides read TGTGCCAGCAGTTTATACCCAGGGTCGAGCAATCAGCCCCAGCATTTT.